Presented here are 14 T cell receptor beta chains from one specimen sequenced in a study of T cells expressing NK-cell markers. Following a re-call of the 5' RACE reads, TCRdb has one entry per CDR3 protein and lacks DNA. The repertoire table contains over 350,000 distinct CDR3 sequences. The specimen sequenced was blood T cells: a sorted CD56 or NKG2C T cell subset, CD4+ or CD8+ T cells, or bulk PBMC T cells (not recorded which). These receptor sequences come from a woman aged 50 to 60 in good health.

The rearrangement uses TRBV20-1 and TRBJ2-5. The CDR3 is made up of 13 amino acids. In germline, CDR1 is DFQATT, CDR2 SNEGSKA (reference sequence). CDR3 region: CSALGNLKETQYF.

This chain joins TRBV20-1 and TRBJ2-7; TCRdb names TRBD2, which stays unverified in the absence of DNA. This CDR3 contains 14 residues. CDR1 is DFQATT, CDR2 SNEGSKA, per germline (reference sequence). The CDR3 loop is CSARTAGGKGEQYF.

This sequence joins TRBV20-1 and TRBJ2-3; TCRdb's D call of TRBD1 is untestable without DNA. The CDR3 is 19 residues long. Germline V lookup: CDR1 DFQATT, CDR2 SNEGSKA (reference sequence). The CDR3 spells CSARVDRAGVGARTDTQYF.

The chain recombines TRBV28 with TRBJ2-2. This CDR3 is 15 amino acids long. CDR1 is MDHEN, CDR2 SYDVKM, per germline. CDR3 protein: CASSFWPARTGELFF. Full variable domain (outside the CDR3, taken from reference TRBV28 and TRBJ2-2): DVKVTQSSRYLVKRTGEKVFLECVQDMDHENMFWYRQDPGLGLRLIYFSYDVKMKEKGDIPEGYSVSREKKERFSLILESASTNQTSMYLCASSFWPARTGELFFGEGSRLTVL.

The gene calls are TRBV5-1 and TRBJ1-1. The germline V gene encodes CDR1 SGHRS and CDR2 YFSETQ. The CDR3 contains 14 residues. The CDR3 is CASSLGTEGLEAFF. The full variable domain, rest sourced from reference TRBV5-1 and TRBJ1-1, is KAGVTQTPRYLIKTRGQQVTLSCSPISGHRSVSWYQQTPGQGLQFLFEYFSETQRNKGNFPGRFSGRQFSNSRSEMNVSTLELGDSALYLCASSLGTEGLEAFFGQGTRLTVV.

The chain is built from TRBV29-1 and TRBJ1-2. CDR3 length: 12 residues. CDR1 SQVTM and CDR2 ANQGSEA come from the germline V gene. The CDR3 loop reads CSVASVGYGYTF.

The V and J genes are TRBV4-1 and TRBJ1-5; the TCRdb D gene call, TRBD1, has no DNA to confirm it. CDR3 length: 18 amino acids. The germline gives CDR1 MGHRA, CDR2 YSYEKL. The CDR3 protein is CASSQTYLYRDSHQPQHF.

The chain couples TRBV4-1 to TRBJ2-1; there is no DNA to check the TCRdb D call of TRBD2. Germline V CDR1 and CDR2: MGHRA, YSYEKL. The CDR3 covers 19 residues. CDR3 residues: CASSQDRRAGGSSYNEQFF.

CDR3 sequence: CATSDQQDIQYF. The J gene is TRBJ2-4, the V gene TRBV24-1; TCRdb's D call of TRBD1 is untestable without DNA. Per the germline V gene, CDR1 is KGHDR and CDR2 is SFDVKD. The CDR3 sequence is 12 residues long.

The J gene is TRBJ1-5, the V gene TRBV4-2; TCRdb lists TRBD1, though no DNA is available to test this call. CDR1 is LGHNA and CDR2 is YNFKEQ in the germline V gene. The CDR3 length is 16 residues. This CDR3 is CASSQDQGALNQPQHF.

The rearrangement joins TRBV29-1 to TRBJ2-3. This CDR3 is built from 12 residues. CDR1 SQVTM and CDR2 ANQGSEA come from the germline V gene. CDR3 sequence reads: CSARQDTDTQYF.

This chain links TRBV25-1 with TRBJ2-2; as DNA is missing, the TRBD1 call by TCRdb cannot be tested. CDR1 MGHDK and CDR2 SYGVNS come from the germline V gene. CDR3 length equals 15 residues. The CDR3 loop reads CASSPGQGRGGELFF.

The V call is TRBV2, the J call TRBJ2-1; the D call of TRBD2 rests on TCRdb alone, since no DNA is present to check it. This CDR3 comprises 13 residues. CDR1 and CDR2 from the germline V gene are SNHLY and FYNNEI. The CDR3 sequence: CASNGRVSNEQFF.

The V call is TRBV20-1, the J call TRBJ2-3; without DNA, the TCRdb call of TRBD2 cannot be checked. The germline CDR1 and CDR2 sequences are DFQATT and SNEGSKA (reference sequence). CDR3 length equals 14 residues. The CDR3 loop is CSARLVVGTDTQYF.